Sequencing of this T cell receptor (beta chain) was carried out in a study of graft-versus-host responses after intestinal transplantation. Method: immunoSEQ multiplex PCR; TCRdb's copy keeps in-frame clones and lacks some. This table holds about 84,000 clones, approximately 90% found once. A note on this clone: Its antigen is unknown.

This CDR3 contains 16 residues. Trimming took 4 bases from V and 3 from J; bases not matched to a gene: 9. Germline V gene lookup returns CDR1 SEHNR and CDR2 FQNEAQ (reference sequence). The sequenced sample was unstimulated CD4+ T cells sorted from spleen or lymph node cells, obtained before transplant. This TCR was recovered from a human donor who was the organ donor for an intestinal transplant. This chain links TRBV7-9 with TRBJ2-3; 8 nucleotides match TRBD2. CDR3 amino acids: CASSSLRREGTDTQYF. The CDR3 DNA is TGTGCCAGCAGCTCCCTTCGTCGGGAGGGGACAGATACGCAGTATTTT.